The 24 T cell receptor beta chains given below trace back to one sample, sequenced in a study of response to subunit inactivated influenza vaccine. Each CDR3 protein is one row after TCRdb ran MiXCR on the RT-PCR reads. This sample has some 570,000 distinct CDR3 sequences, with approximately 11% found just once. This sample was shared with a second study, whose subject was T cells expressing NK-cell markers. This second study says: Production of TCR beta cDNA relied on 5'RACE template switching with UMIs.

Sequenced here: PBMCs from blood, sampled on the day of vaccination. The receptors were gathered from a man between 50 and 59 years old who received an inactivated influenza vaccine.

The chain joins TRBV4-1 to TRBJ2-4; 8 bases match TRBD2. Germline trimming cut 0 bases from V and 9 bases from J; bases unmatched to any gene: 13. CDR1 MGHRA and CDR2 YSYEKL come from the germline V gene. The CDR3 length is 17 residues. DNA of the CDR3: TGCGCCAGCAGCCAAGATCTTAGGTTAGCGGGATTTCGCATTCAGTACTTC. It translates to CASSQDLRLAGFRIQYF.

V gene TRBV5-6 combines with J gene TRBJ2-5; TRBD1 matches 8 bases. With V trimmed by 0 bases and J by 7 bases, 5 bases remained unmatched. Germline values: CDR1 SGHDT, CDR2 YYEEEE. The CDR3 sequence is 14 residues long. CDR3 protein: CASSLATGVGTQYF. CDR3 nucleotide sequence: TGTGCCAGCAGCTTGGCGACAGGGGTAGGGACCCAGTACTTC.

The chain uses TRBV20-1 and TRBJ1-2; 8 nucleotides line up with TRBD1. The V and J ends lost 6 bases and 2 bases, in that order; junction bases with no gene match: 5. Germline V gene sequence: CDR1 DFQATT, CDR2 SNEGSKA (reference sequence). This CDR3 comprises 13 residues. The CDR3 nucleotides read TGCAGTGCGCCGGACAGGGCAAACTATGGCTACACCTTC. Translation: CSAPDRANYGYTF.

This clonotype was counted only a few times. This chain uses TRBV12-3 or TRBV12-4 with TRBJ1-6, with D perhaps matching TRBD1 (6 bases). This CDR3 has 12 residues. V was clipped by 11 bases and J by 7 bases, with 12 bases between them. CDR3 protein: CAASQGNSPLHF. CDR3 sequence (DNA): TGTGCCGCCAGCCAGGGGAATTCACCCCTCCACTTT.

The chain couples TRBV18 to TRBJ1-1; a weak D match, TRBD1 (5 bases). The CDR3 loop spans 14 amino acids. Trimming cost V 1 base and J 10 bases, with 16 bases left between them. Germline values: CDR1 KGHSH, CDR2 LQKENI. The CDR3 DNA reads TGTGCCAGCTCACCACAGTCCGGGGCGGAGGGAGCTTTCTTT. Its protein product is CASSPQSGAEGAFF.

This clonotype came up a few times. The J gene is TRBJ2-2, the V gene TRBV6-5; 7 bases align to TRBD1. Trimming at V came to 2 bases and at J to 2 bases, leaving 5 bases not matched to a gene. This CDR3 comprises 16 residues. Germline V gives CDR1 MNHEY, CDR2 SVGAGI. This CDR3 is CASSYPRQGNTGELFF. The CDR3 coding sequence is TGTGCCAGCAGTTACCCGCGACAGGGCAACACCGGGGAGCTGTTTTTT.

This clonotype was seen a few times. The chain links TRBV7-2 to TRBJ2-7, with 7 nucleotides matching TRBD1. CDR1 SGHTA and CDR2 FQGNSA come from the germline V gene. The CDR3 consists of 15 residues. J lost 0 bases, V lost 5 bases, and 7 bases had no gene match. CDR3 bases: TGTGCCAGCAGCCCCGGACAGGAGAGCTCCTACGAGCAGTACTTC. Protein product: CASSPGQESSYEQYF.

This chain links TRBV5-1 with TRBJ1-2; perhaps TRBD1 as D (6 bases). The ends were cut back, 2 bases at V and 8 bases at J, with 19 bases in the middle. The CDR3 is 15 residues long. Looked up from germline, CDR1 is SGHRS and CDR2 is YFSETQ. The CDR3 here is CASSFNPVQGEGYTF. The CDR3 DNA reads TGCGCCAGCAGCTTCAACCCGGTACAGGGTGAAGGCTACACCTTC.

The chain links TRBV12-3 or TRBV12-4 to TRBJ2-7; D uncertain. The CDR3 consists of 12 residues. Trimming stripped 5 bases from V and 6 bases from J, with 11 bases between. The CDR3 sequence is CASSGYTREQYF. For the CDR3, the DNA is TGTGCCAGCAGTGGTTACACCCGCGAGCAGTACTTC.

The chain combines TRBV27 with TRBJ2-7; maybe TRBD1 (6 bases). Germline V lookup: CDR1 MNHEY, CDR2 SMNVEV (reference sequence). V lost 6 bases to trimming and J lost 0 bases, with 9 bases between them. The CDR3 spans 13 residues. CDR3 residues: CASRRGISYEQYF. The CDR3 region has the DNA TGTGCCAGCAGGAGGGGGATCTCCTACGAGCAGTACTTC.

This clonotype was counted only a few times. The chain uses TRBV11-2 and TRBJ2-4, with D possibly matching TRBD2 (6 bases). The germline V gene encodes CDR1 SGHAT and CDR2 FQNNGV. V gave up 1 base and J gave up 7 bases, with 8 bases separating them. This CDR3 contains 13 residues. DNA of the CDR3: TGTGCCAGCAGCTTAGTGGGGAGGAACATTCAGTACTTC. Encoded protein: CASSLVGRNIQYF. Full variable domain (remainder filled in from reference TRBV11-2 and TRBJ2-4): EAGVAQSPRYKIIEKRQSVAFWCNPISGHATLYWYQQILGQGPKLLIQFQNNGVVDDSQLPKDRFSAERLKGVDSTLKIQPAKLEDSAVYLCASSLVGRNIQYFGAGTRLSVL.

This clonotype came up a few times. The CDR3 sequence: CSARDPASGGRYEQYF. The CDR3 DNA reads TGCAGTGCTAGAGATCCCGCTAGCGGGGGAAGATACGAGCAGTACTTC. This chain connects TRBV20-1 to TRBJ2-7; TRBD2 aligns across 10 bases. This CDR3 comprises 16 residues. Looked up from germline, CDR1 is DFQATT and CDR2 is SNEGSKA (reference sequence). Trimming cost V 0 bases and J 4 bases; bases outside gene matches: 9.

This clonotype has just a few counts. This sequence joins TRBV27 and TRBJ2-7, with 9 bases matching TRBD2. V was clipped by 3 bases and J by 3 bases; unmatched bases: 9. This CDR3 comprises 16 residues. The germline gives CDR1 MNHEY, CDR2 SMNVEV (reference sequence). The CDR3 nucleotides are TGTGCCAGCAGTTTCTCGTTGAGCGGGGGGAGCTACGAGCAGTACTTC. It translates to CASSFSLSGGSYEQYF.

The rearrangement joins TRBV7-6 to TRBJ2-5, with D perhaps TRBD1 (6 bases). CDR1 is SGHVS and CDR2 is FNYEAQ in the germline V gene. The CDR3 runs 15 residues. Deletions cut 5 bases from V and 5 bases from J, with 18 bases between. This chain's CDR3 is CASSPPRGGFETQYF. CDR3 nucleotide sequence: TGTGCCAGCAGCCCCCCCAGGGGTGGTTTCGAGACCCAGTACTTC.

The table lists this clonotype with a few counts. The rearrangement links TRBV5-1 to TRBJ2-7, with D hard to call. V was shortened by 0 bases and J by 2 bases, with 12 bases between the two germline ends. Germline V gene data show CDR1 as SGHRS and CDR2 as YFSETQ. The CDR3 is 15 amino acids. CDR3 bases: TGCGCCAGCAGCTTGGTGGCCGTTAAGCCCTACGAGCAGTACTTC. Translated, it gives CASSLVAVKPYEQYF.

This clonotype was seen more than once but under ten times. V gene TRBV7-2 combines with J gene TRBJ2-4; 13 bases are shared with TRBD2. There are 16 residues in the CDR3. V gave up 5 bases and J gave up 7 bases; unmatched junction bases: 8. Germline V gives CDR1 SGHTA, CDR2 FQGNSA. The CDR3 nucleotides read TGTGCCAGCAGCGGACGGACTAGCGGGAGTTGGAACATTCAGTACTTC. It yields the protein CASSGRTSGSWNIQYF.

In this sample, this clonotype turned up a few times. The rearrangement uses TRBV20-1 and TRBJ1-1; no reliable D call. The CDR3 contains 12 residues. Germline CDR1 reads DFQATT; CDR2 reads SNEGSKA (reference sequence). Trimming removed 4 bases at V and 2 bases at J, with 8 bases between. CDR3 sequence reads: CSAKPLNTEAFF. The DNA for the CDR3 is TGCAGTGCTAAACCCCTCAACACTGAAGCTTTCTTT.

The V call is TRBV12-3 or TRBV12-4, the J call TRBJ2-7, with 9 nucleotides matching TRBD1. The CDR3 sequence is 15 residues long. V trimming: 6 bases; J trimming: 4 bases; junction bases outside the gene matches: 10. The CDR3 region is CASSQTGGSFYEQYF. CDR3 bases: TGTGCCAGCAGCCAAACAGGGGGCTCCTTTTACGAGCAGTACTTC.

The chain links TRBV10-3 to TRBJ2-5, with 12 bases that match TRBD2. The CDR3 has 17 residues. The junction had 9 bases not matched to a gene; V was cut back by 5 bases and J by 2 bases. CDR1 and CDR2 from the germline V gene are ENHRY and SYGVKD. CDR3 protein: CAISSSGGAIRQETQYF. Here the CDR3 DNA reads TGTGCCATCAGTTCTAGCGGGGGGGCCATCAGACAAGAGACCCAGTACTTC.

This clonotype was seen a few times. The chain uses TRBV25-1 and TRBJ2-2; no firm D call. The V end was cut by 4 bases, the J end by 7 bases, with 10 bases between. Germline V gene data show CDR1 as MGHDK and CDR2 as SYGVNS. This CDR3 comprises 13 residues. CDR3 nucleotides: TGTGCCAGCAGTGGGGCCGTTGACGGGGAGCTGTTTTTT. It specifies CASSGAVDGELFF.

This chain uses TRBV7-8 with TRBJ2-7; the D is unclear. The CDR3 sequence is 12 residues long. V was trimmed by 5 bases and J by 6 bases, leaving 11 bases between them. CDR1 is SGHVS, CDR2 FQNEAQ, per germline. CDR3 sequence: CASSPSSGEQYF. The CDR3, as DNA: TGTGCCAGCAGCCCGAGTTCTGGCGAGCAGTACTTC.

The chain combines TRBV9 with TRBJ2-3; TRBD2 is a possible D gene (6 bases). There are 16 residues in the CDR3. Trimming cost V 0 bases and J 2 bases, with 13 bases left between them. Germline V gives CDR1 SGDLS, CDR2 YYNGEE. The CDR3 nucleotides are TGTGCCAGCAGCGTAGTGGATAGCGGAAACACAGATACGCAGTATTTT. Translation gives CASSVVDSGNTDTQYF.

The chain recombines TRBV4-1 with TRBJ1-1; D is uncertain. Germline V gene lookup returns CDR1 MGHRA and CDR2 YSYEKL. V lost 3 bases and J lost 1, with 9 bases in between. This CDR3 spans 14 amino acids. The CDR3 protein is CASSHPSGNTEAFF. CDR3 DNA: TGCGCCAGCAGCCACCCCTCCGGGAACACTGAAGCTTTCTTT.

The CDR3 region is CASSVEGRVGDEQYF. In nucleotides, the CDR3 is TGTGCCAGCAGCGTAGAGGGCAGGGTAGGCGACGAGCAGTACTTC. V and J are TRBV9 and TRBJ2-7; weak D call: TRBD1 (5 bases). Trimming removed 0 bases at V and 5 bases at J, with 15 bases between. Germline CDR1 reads SGDLS; CDR2 reads YYNGEE. The CDR3 has 15 residues.